These 7 T cell receptor beta chains came from one sample sequenced in a study of CD8+ T cells in alopecia areata. The authors extracted RNA and reverse transcribed it into cDNA as the sequencing template. Profiled with immunoSEQ multiplex PCR; TCRdb holds only in-frame clones, not every one. The table has roughly 180,000 clones, 50% to 65% seen once. Sample treatment: oral pan-JAK inhibitor, 5-10 mg twice daily. Here the sequenced sample was CD8+ T cells sorted from blood, taken at week 24, from a patient treated with tofacitinib. These receptors were obtained from a human donor with alopecia areata.

The chain uses TRBV6-1 and TRBJ1-1; tentatively, D is TRBD1 (6 bases). Germline CDR1 is MNHNS and CDR2 is SASEGT. The CDR3 has 13 amino acids. Between the trimmed V and J ends, which lost 0 bases and 5 bases, there was a span of 7 bases. CDR3 DNA sequence: TGTGCCAGCAGTGAAGCCCAGGGGACTGAAGCTTTCTTT. It encodes CASSEAQGTEAFF.

The V gene is TRBV5-1, the J gene TRBJ2-7; TRBD1 matches at 9 bases. This CDR3 has 14 residues. After removal of 4 bases from V and 2 bases from J, the junction contained 4 bases not matched to a gene. The germline V gene encodes CDR1 SGHRS and CDR2 YFSETQ. The CDR3, as DNA: TGCGCCAGCAGCCTGGACAGGGGCACCTACGAGCAGTACTTC. Its protein is CASSLDRGTYEQYF.

This clone has more than one count but fewer than ten. The rearrangement uses TRBV7-8 and TRBJ2-2; no clear D. CDR3 length: 16 residues. From germline, CDR1 is SGHVS and CDR2 FQNEAQ. The V end was cut by 4 bases, the J end by 2 bases, with 14 bases between. Here the CDR3 reads CASSYEVAVNTGELFF. In DNA, the CDR3 is TGTGCCAGCAGCTACGAGGTGGCGGTCAACACCGGGGAGCTGTTTTTT.

The chain couples TRBV9 to TRBJ2-1; D call uncertain. V was clipped by 0 bases and J by 7 bases, with 5 bases between them. Germline values: CDR1 SGDLS, CDR2 YYNGEE. The CDR3 is made up of 12 amino acids. CDR3 in amino acids: CASSVGLNEQFF. In DNA, the CDR3 is TGTGCCAGCAGCGTAGGTCTAAATGAGCAGTTCTTC.

This clone was counted between two and nine times. The chain couples TRBV13 to TRBJ2-7; D perhaps matches TRBD2 (7 bases). The CDR3 has 14 residues. The V and J ends lost 2 bases and 2 bases respectively, with 10 bases between them. Per germline, CDR1 PRHDT and CDR2 FYEKMQ (reference sequence). CDR3 sequence reads: CASSLQGRAYEQYF. The CDR3 DNA follows: TGTGCCAGCAGCTTACAGGGGAGGGCCTACGAGCAGTACTTC.

The rearrangement joins TRBV29-1 to TRBJ1-2; 10 bases map to TRBD1. The germline V gene encodes CDR1 SQVTM and CDR2 ANQGSEA. The CDR3 sequence is 14 residues long. After removal of 6 bases from V and 6 bases from J, the junction contained 10 bases not matched to a gene. The CDR3 is CSVDPDRGHDGYTF. CDR3 DNA: TGCAGCGTCGACCCAGACAGGGGGCACGATGGCTACACCTTC.

The chain is built from TRBV5-1 and TRBJ2-7, with TRBD1 matching over 7 bases. This CDR3 has 12 residues. CDR1 is SGHRS and CDR2 is YFSETQ in the germline V gene. The V gene end was trimmed by 8 bases and the J gene end by 0 bases; junction bases not matched to a gene: 2. As DNA, the CDR3 is TGCGCCAGTACAGGGGACTCCTACGAGCAGTACTTC. It specifies CASTGDSYEQYF.